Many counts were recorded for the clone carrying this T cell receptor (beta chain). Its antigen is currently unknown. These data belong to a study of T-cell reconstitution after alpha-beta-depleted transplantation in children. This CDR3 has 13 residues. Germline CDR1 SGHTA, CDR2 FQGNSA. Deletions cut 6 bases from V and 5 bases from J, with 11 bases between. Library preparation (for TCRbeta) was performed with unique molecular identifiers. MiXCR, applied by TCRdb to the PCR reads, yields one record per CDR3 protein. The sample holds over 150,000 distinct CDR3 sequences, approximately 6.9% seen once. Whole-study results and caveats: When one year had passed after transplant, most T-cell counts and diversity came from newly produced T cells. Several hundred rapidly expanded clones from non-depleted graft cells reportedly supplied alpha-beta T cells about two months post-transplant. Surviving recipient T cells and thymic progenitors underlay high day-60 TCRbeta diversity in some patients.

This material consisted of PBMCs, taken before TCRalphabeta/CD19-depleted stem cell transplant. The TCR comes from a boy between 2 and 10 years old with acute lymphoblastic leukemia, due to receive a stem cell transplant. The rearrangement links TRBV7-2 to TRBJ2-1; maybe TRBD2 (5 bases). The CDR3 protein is CASSPQRDNEQFF. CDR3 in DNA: TGTGCCAGCAGTCCTCAGAGGGACAATGAGCAGTTCTTC. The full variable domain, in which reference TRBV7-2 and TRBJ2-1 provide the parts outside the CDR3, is GAGVSQSPSNKVTEKGKDVELRCDPISGHTALYWYRQSLGQGLEFLIYFQGNSAPDKSGLPSDRFSAERTGGSVSTLTIQRTQQEDSAVYLCASSPQRDNEQFFGPGTRLTVL.